This T cell receptor beta chain was documented in a study of brain T cells in children with intractable seizures. Study-wide points: Viral specificity was inferred only from CDR3 similarity; HCMV serostatus was unknown.

Time point indicated: blood from clinic visit 5 months post-surgery; TSC patient then seizure free. Only cases whose brain tissue showed the highest T cell transcript signatures were sequenced. Comments on this clone: Its antigen is currently unknown.

The germline V gene has CDR1 SGHNT and CDR2 YYREEE (reference sequence). This CDR3 contains 14 residues. Trimming took off 0 bases at V and 3 bases at J, with 8 bases between the two ends. Some clones are missing from TCRdb's copy, which holds only in-frame ones; the method was immunoSEQ multiplex PCR. Altogether hundreds of thousands of clones are present, roughly 92% being singletons, with the ten largest covering about 5.8%. The chain couples TRBV5-4 to TRBJ2-3; D perhaps matches TRBD2 (5 bases). The clonotype was recovered from a boy in the first two years of life with tuberous sclerosis and intractable seizures. The source material was peripheral blood, sampled roughly 5 months after surgery. The CDR3 DNA follows: TGTGCCAGCAGCTTGGTGTCGGGGACAGATACGCAGTATTTT. Amino acids: CASSLVSGTDTQYF.